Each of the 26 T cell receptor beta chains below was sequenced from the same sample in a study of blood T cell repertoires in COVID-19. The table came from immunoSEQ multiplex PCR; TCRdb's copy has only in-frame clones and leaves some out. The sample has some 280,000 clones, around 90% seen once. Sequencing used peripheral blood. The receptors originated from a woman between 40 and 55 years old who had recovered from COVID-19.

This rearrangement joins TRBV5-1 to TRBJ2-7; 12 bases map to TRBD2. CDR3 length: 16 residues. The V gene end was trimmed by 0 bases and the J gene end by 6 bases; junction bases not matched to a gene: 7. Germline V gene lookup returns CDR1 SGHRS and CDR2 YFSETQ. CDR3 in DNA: TGCGCCAGCAGCTTGGAGTATCGGACTAGCGGGGCCGAGCAGTACTTC. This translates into CASSLEYRTSGAEQYF.

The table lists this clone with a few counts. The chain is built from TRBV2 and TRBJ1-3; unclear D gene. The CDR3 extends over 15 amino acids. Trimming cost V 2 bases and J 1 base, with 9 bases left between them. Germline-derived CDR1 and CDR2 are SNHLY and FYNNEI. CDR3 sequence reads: CASSERRESGNTIYF. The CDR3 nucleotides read TGTGCCAGCAGTGAACGGCGGGAGTCTGGAAACACCATATATTTT. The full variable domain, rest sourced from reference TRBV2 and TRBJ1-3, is EPEVTQTPSHQVTQMGQEVILRCVPISNHLYFYWYRQILGQKVEFLVSFYNNEISEKSEIFDDQFSVERPDGSNFTLKIRSTKLEDSAMYFCASSERRESGNTIYFGEGSWLTVV.

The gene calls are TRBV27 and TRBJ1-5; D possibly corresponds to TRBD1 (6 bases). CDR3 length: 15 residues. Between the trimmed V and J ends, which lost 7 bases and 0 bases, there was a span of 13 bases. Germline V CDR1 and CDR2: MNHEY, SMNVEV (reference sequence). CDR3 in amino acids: CASKRGQSSNQPQHF. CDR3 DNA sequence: TGTGCCAGCAAGAGAGGACAGTCTAGCAATCAGCCCCAGCATTTT.

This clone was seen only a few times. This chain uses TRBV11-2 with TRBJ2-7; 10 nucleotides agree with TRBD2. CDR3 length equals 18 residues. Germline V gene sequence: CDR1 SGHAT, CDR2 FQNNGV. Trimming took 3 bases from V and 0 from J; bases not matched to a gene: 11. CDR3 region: CASSFPPAGGTSSYEQYF. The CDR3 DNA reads TGTGCCAGCAGCTTCCCTCCAGCGGGAGGGACCAGCTCCTACGAGCAGTACTTC.

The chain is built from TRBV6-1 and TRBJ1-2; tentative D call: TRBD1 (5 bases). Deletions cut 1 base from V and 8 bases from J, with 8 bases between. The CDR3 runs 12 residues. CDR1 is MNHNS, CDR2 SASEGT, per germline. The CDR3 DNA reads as TGTGCCAGCAGTGAAGGGGGCTGGGGCTACACCTTC. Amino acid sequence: CASSEGGWGYTF.

The CDR3 coding sequence is TGTGCCAGCAGTTTATCCGCCACAGGGGGCGGTGGCTACACCTTC. It codes for CASSLSATGGGGYTF. The chain couples TRBV27 to TRBJ1-2, with TRBD1 identical over 9 bases. CDR1 is MNHEY, CDR2 SMNVEV, per germline (reference sequence). The CDR3 covers 15 residues. V gave up 0 bases and J gave up 7 bases; unmatched junction bases: 6.

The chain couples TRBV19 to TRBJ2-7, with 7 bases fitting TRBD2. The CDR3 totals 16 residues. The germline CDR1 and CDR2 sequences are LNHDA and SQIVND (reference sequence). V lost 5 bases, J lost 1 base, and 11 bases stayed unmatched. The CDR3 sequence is CASSQRVGGSSYEQYF. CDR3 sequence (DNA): TGTGCCAGTAGTCAGCGGGTGGGCGGGAGTTCCTACGAGCAGTACTTC. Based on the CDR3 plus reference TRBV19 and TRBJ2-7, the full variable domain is DGGITQSPKYLFRKEGQNVTLSCEQNLNHDAMYWYRQDPGQGLRLIYYSQIVNDFQKGDIAEGYSVSREKKESFPLTVTSAQKNPTAFYLCASSQRVGGSSYEQYFGPGTRLTVT.

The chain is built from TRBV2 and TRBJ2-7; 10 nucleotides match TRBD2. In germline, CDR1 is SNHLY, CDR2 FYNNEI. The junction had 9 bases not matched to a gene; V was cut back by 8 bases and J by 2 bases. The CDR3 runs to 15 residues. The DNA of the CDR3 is TGTGCCAGCGCACTAGCGGGGATCACGACCTACGAGCAGTACTTC. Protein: CASALAGITTYEQYF.

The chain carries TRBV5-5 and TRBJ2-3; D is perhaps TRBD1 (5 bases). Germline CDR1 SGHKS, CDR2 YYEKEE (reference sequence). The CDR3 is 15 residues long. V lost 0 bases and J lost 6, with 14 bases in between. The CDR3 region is CASSLGAGMGDTQYF. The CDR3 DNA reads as TGTGCCAGCAGCTTGGGAGCAGGGATGGGTGATACGCAGTATTTT.

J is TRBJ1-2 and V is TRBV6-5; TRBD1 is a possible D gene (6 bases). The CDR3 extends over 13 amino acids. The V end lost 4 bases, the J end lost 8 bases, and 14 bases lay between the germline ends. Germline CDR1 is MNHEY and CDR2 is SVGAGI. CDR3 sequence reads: CASSLGTREGYTF. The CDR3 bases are TGTGCCAGCAGTTTAGGGACACGGGAAGGCTACACCTTC.

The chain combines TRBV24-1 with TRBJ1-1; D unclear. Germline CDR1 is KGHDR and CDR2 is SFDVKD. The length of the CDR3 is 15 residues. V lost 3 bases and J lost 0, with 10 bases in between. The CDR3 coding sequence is TGTGCCACCAGTGATAAAATTTATATGAACACTGAAGCTTTCTTT. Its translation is CATSDKIYMNTEAFF.

The CDR3 DNA is TGCGCCAGCAGCTCTGGGGGGGATTATAATTCACCCCTCCACTTT. It yields the protein CASSSGGDYNSPLHF. The V call is TRBV5-1, the J call TRBJ1-6, with TRBD1 as a possible D gene (5 bases). The CDR3 runs to 15 residues. Trimming stripped 3 bases from V and 4 bases from J, with 11 bases between. In germline, CDR1 is SGHRS, CDR2 YFSETQ.

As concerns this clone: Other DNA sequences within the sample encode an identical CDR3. The CDR3 protein is CASSVPGTDTQYF. CDR3 in DNA: TGTGCCAGCAGCGTACCGGGAACAGATACGCAGTATTTT. V and J are TRBV9 and TRBJ2-3; the D gene is possibly TRBD2 (5 bases). Germline V gene data show CDR1 as SGDLS and CDR2 as YYNGEE. CDR3 size: 13 residues. V was shortened by 1 base and J by 3 bases, with 6 bases between the two germline ends.

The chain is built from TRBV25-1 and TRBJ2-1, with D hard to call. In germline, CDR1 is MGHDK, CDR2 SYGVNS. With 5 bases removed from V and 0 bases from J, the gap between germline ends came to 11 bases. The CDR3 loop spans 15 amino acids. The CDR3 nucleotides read TGTGCCAGCAGTCTTTCCCCAGACTCCTACAATGAGCAGTTCTTC. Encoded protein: CASSLSPDSYNEQFF. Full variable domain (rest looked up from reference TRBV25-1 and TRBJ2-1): EADIYQTPRYLVIGTGKKITLECSQTMGHDKMYWYQQDPGMELHLIHYSYGVNSTEKGDLSSESTVSRIRTEHFPLTLESARPSHTSQYLCASSLSPDSYNEQFFGPGTRLTVL.

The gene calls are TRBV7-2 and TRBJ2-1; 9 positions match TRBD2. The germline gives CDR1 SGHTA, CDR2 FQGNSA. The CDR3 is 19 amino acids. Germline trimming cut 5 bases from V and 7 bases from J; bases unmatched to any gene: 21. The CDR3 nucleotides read TGTGCCAGCAGCCCAGAGGTTTGGGCTTCTAGCGGGAAAGGTAATGAGCAGTTCTTC. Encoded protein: CASSPEVWASSGKGNEQFF.

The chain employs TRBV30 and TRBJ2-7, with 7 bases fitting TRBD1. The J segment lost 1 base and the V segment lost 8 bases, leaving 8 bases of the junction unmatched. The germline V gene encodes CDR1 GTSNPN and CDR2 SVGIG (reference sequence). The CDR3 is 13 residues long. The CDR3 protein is CAGTSGQSYEQYF. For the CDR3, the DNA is TGTGCCGGGACCTCGGGACAGTCCTACGAGCAGTACTTC.

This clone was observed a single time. CDR3 DNA: TGTGCCAGCGGAACGTACAGGGGTCTCATCTCTGGAAACACCATATATTTT. Its translation is CASGTYRGLISGNTIYF. The gene calls are TRBV2 and TRBJ1-3, with TRBD1 matching 7 bases. In germline, CDR1 is SNHLY, CDR2 FYNNEI. V was clipped by 8 bases and J by 0 bases; unmatched bases: 13. This CDR3 has 17 amino acids.

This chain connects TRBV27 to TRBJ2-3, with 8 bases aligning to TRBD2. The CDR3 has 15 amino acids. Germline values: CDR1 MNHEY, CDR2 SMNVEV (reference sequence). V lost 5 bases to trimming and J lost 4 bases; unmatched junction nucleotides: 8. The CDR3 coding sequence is TGTGCCAGCAGTATGAGCGGGAGACTTCCAGATACGCAGTATTTT. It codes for CASSMSGRLPDTQYF.

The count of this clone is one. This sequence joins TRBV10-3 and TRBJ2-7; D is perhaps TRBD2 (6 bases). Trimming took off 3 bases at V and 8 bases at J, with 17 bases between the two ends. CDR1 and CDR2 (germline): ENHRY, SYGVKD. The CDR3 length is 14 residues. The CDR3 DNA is TGTGCCATCAGTGAAGTAGGGCAGGGACTTAAGCAGTACTTC. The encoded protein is CAISEVGQGLKQYF.

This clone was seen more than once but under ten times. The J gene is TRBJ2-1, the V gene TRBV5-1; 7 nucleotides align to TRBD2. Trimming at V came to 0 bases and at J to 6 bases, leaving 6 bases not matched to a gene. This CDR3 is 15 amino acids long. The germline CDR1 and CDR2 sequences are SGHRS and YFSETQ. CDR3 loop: CASSLGAGVSNEQFF. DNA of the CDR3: TGCGCCAGCAGCTTGGGGGCGGGAGTAAGCAATGAGCAGTTCTTC. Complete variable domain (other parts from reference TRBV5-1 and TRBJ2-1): KAGVTQTPRYLIKTRGQQVTLSCSPISGHRSVSWYQQTPGQGLQFLFEYFSETQRNKGNFPGRFSGRQFSNSRSEMNVSTLELGDSALYLCASSLGAGVSNEQFFGPGTRLTVL.

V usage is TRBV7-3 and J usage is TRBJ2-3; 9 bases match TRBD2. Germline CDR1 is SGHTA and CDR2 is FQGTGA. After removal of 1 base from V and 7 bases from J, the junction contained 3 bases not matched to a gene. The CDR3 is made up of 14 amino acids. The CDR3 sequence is CASSLMPSGNTQYF. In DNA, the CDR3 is TGTGCCAGCAGCTTAATGCCTAGCGGGAATACGCAGTATTTT. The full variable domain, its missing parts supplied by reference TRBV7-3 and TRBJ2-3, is GAGVSQTPSNKVTEKGKYVELRCDPISGHTALYWYRQSLGQGPEFLIYFQGTGAADDSGLPNDRFFAVRPEGSVSTLKIQRTERGDSAVYLCASSLMPSGNTQYFGPGTRLTVL.

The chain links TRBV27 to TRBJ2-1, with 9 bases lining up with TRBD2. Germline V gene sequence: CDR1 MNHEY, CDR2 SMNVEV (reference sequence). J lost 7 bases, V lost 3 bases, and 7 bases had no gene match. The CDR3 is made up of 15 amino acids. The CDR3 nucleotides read TGTGCCAGCAGTTTCATAGCGGGAGCAGGTAATGAGCAGTTCTTC. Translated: CASSFIAGAGNEQFF.

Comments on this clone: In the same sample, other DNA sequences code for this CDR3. The DNA for the CDR3 is TGTGCCAGCAGCCAAGTAACCTACGAGCAGTACTTC. This codes for CASSQVTYEQYF. This chain connects TRBV3-1 (or the pseudogene TRBV3-2) to TRBJ2-7; no clear D. CDR3 length: 12 amino acids. Per germline, CDR1 LGHDT and CDR2 YNNKEL (reference sequence). Trimming stripped 1 base from V and 2 bases from J, with 3 bases between.

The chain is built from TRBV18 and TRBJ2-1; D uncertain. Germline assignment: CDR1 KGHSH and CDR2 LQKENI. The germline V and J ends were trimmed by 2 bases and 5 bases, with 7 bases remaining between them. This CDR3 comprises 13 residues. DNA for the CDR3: TGTGCCAGCTCACCATCGCTAGACAATGAGCAGTTCTTC. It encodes CASSPSLDNEQFF.

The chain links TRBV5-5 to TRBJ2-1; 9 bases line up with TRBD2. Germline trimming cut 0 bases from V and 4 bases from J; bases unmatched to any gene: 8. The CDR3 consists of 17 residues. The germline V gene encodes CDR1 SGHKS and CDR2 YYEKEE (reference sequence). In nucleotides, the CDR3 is TGTGCCAGCAGCTTGGATCCAGCGGGAGGATCGTACAATGAGCAGTTCTTC. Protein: CASSLDPAGGSYNEQFF.

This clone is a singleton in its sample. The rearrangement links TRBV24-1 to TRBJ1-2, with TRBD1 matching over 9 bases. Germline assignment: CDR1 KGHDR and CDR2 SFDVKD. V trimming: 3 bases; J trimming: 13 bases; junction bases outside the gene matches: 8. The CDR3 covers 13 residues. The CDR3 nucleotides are TGTGCCACCAGTGATCACCTACAGGGGGCAGTCACCTTC. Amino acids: CATSDHLQGAVTF.